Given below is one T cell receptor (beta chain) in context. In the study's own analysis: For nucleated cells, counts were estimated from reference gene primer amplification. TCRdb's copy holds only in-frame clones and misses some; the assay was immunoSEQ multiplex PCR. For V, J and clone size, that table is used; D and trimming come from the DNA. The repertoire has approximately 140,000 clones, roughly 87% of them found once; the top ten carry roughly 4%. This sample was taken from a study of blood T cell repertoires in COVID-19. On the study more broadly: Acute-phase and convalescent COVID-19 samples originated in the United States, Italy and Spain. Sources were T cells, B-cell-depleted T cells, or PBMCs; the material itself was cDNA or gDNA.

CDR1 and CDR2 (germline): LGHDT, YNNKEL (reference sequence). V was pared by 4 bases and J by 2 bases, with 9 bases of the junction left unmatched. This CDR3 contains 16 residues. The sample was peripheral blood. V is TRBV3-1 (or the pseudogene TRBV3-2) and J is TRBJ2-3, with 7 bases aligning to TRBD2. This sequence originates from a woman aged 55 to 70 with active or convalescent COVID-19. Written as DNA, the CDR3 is TGTGCCAGCAGCCGAGTCTCGGGACTATTCACAGATACGCAGTATTTT. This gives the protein CASSRVSGLFTDTQYF.